The clone carrying this TCR beta chain was observed at least ten times. What it recognizes is unknown. These data belong to a study of T-cell memory formation after mild COVID-19. Study details: TCR clusters largely stayed donor specific. Overall study results and limits: Some responding clones appeared in pre-infection memory, suggesting cross-reactive memory joined.

Researchers used 5'RACE with constant-segment primers to make TCR alpha and TCR beta cDNA libraries that carry sample barcodes and UMIs. TCRdb reprocessed the 5' RACE reads via MiXCR and lists one record per CDR3 protein. The sample shows approximately 40,000 distinct CDR3 sequences, 9.5% to 12% of them seen only once. CDR1 DFQATT and CDR2 SNEGSKA come from the germline V gene (reference sequence). V gave up 6 bases and J gave up 3 bases, with 12 bases separating them. CDR3 length equals 13 residues. This clonotype was sampled from a man between 18 and 35 years old who had mild COVID-19 (a few samples of this study predate the infection). Cell type and time point are not known. The sample consisted of PBMCs or a T cell subset sorted from them (not recorded which). J is TRBJ1-5 and V is TRBV20-1; a weak D match, TRBD1 (6 bases). CDR3 in amino acids: CSARGQNNQPQHF. In DNA, the CDR3 is TGCAGTGCCCGGGGGCAGAACAATCAGCCCCAGCATTTT.